This TCR beta chain appears in the sequencing data of a study of T cell repertoires in aging, cancer and after chemotherapy. Background on the study: Patients with chronic lymphocytic leukemia were sampled before and after fludarabine- or bendamustine-based chemotherapy.

The template was genomic DNA from peripheral blood, not RNA. CDR3 size: 15 residues. Germline-derived CDR1 and CDR2 are LNHDA and SQIVND (reference sequence). Trimming shortened V by 0 bases and J by 0 bases, and 8 bases separated the two germline ends. Rearranged V-D-J TRB sequences were amplified with a mixed TRB-A/B primer pool. One entry per CDR3 protein results from TCRdb running MiXCR on the multiplex PCR reads. The sample lists 2,000 or so distinct CDR3 sequences; under 35% were seen once. This clonotype has a handful of counts. Sequenced input: blood. This receptor was taken from a human donor with a blood cancer. The rearrangement uses TRBV19 and TRBJ1-2; D gene uncertain. The CDR3 DNA reads TGTGCCAGTAGTATAGATCGAGCCCCTAACTATGGCTACACCTTC. Translating it yields CASSIDRAPNYGYTF. The complete variable domain, with remaining parts taken from reference TRBV19 and TRBJ1-2, reads DGGITQSPKYLFRKEGQNVTLSCEQNLNHDAMYWYRQDPGQGLRLIYYSQIVNDFQKGDIAEGYSVSREKKESFPLTVTSAQKNPTAFYLCASSIDRAPNYGYTFGSGTRLTVV.